Shown below are 5 T cell receptor beta chains from a single sample sequenced in a study of cytomegalovirus exposure and HLA in healthy donors. Assay: immunoSEQ multiplex PCR; the TCRdb copy retains only in-frame clones and omits some. The table records fewer than 120,000 clones, about nine tenths of them present only once. Sequenced: PBMCs. The origin of the receptors is a woman aged 18-29 years in good health and CMV-seronegative.

V usage is TRBV4-2 and J usage is TRBJ1-3; possibly TRBD1 for D (6 bases). The ends were cut back, 10 bases at V and 2 bases at J, with 15 bases in the middle. Germline V gene sequence: CDR1 LGHNA, CDR2 YNFKEQ. CDR3 length equals 14 residues. The CDR3 sequence: CATENRDTGNTIYF. CDR3 nucleotides: TGTGCCACTGAAAACAGGGATACTGGAAACACCATATATTTT.

CDR3 loop: CASSNAQQMNTEAFF. The CDR3 region has the DNA TGTGCCAGCAGCAACGCCCAACAGATGAACACTGAAGCTTTCTTT. The rearrangement joins TRBV28 to TRBJ1-1; no clear D. The CDR3 has 15 residues. Trimming shortened V by 6 bases and J by 0 bases, and 14 bases separated the two germline ends. Germline CDR1 MDHEN, CDR2 SYDVKM.

This clone has more than one count but fewer than ten. V and J are TRBV18 and TRBJ1-5; 7 nucleotides line up with TRBD1. The ends lost 2 bases at V and 4 bases at J; junction bases unmatched: 5. The CDR3 runs 15 residues. CDR1 and CDR2 from the germline V gene are KGHSH and LQKENI. CDR3 amino acids: CASSPGRDRNQPQHF. CDR3 nucleotide sequence: TGTGCCAGCTCACCAGGTAGGGACAGAAATCAGCCCCAGCATTTT. The full variable domain, rest sourced from reference TRBV18 and TRBJ1-5, is NAGVMQNPRHLVRRRGQEARLRCSPMKGHSHVYWYRQLPEEGLKFMVYLQKENIIDESGMPKERFSAEFPKEGPSILRIQQVVRGDSAAYFCASSPGRDRNQPQHFGDGTRLSIL.

The rearrangement joins TRBV27 to TRBJ2-1, with D possibly being TRBD2 (6 bases). The CDR3 contains 14 residues. Germline lookup yields CDR1 MNHEY and CDR2 SMNVEV (reference sequence). The germline V and J ends were trimmed by 1 base and 6 bases, with 10 bases remaining between them. The CDR3 is CASSLWDSSNEQFF. Written as DNA, the CDR3 is TGTGCCAGCAGTTTATGGGACTCGTCCAATGAGCAGTTCTTC.

The chain employs TRBV19 and TRBJ1-5; D is uncertain. Germline V gives CDR1 LNHDA, CDR2 SQIVND (reference sequence). V lost 5 bases to trimming and J lost 6 bases, with 11 bases between them. The CDR3 contains 13 residues. This chain's CDR3 is CASSWEGTQPQHF. The CDR3 coding sequence is TGTGCCAGTAGTTGGGAGGGAACTCAGCCCCAGCATTTT.